Given below is one T cell receptor (beta chain) in context. These data come from a study of OX40 agonist ivuxolimab in advanced cancers. TCRdb's copy holds only in-frame clones and misses some; the assay was immunoSEQ multiplex PCR. The table has 30,000 to 40,000 clones, roughly 85% seen once. Trimming took 3 bases from V and 0 from J, leaving 4 bases between them. Germline V CDR1 and CDR2: PRHDT, FYEKMQ (reference sequence). The CDR3 has 13 residues. The genes are TRBV13 and TRBJ2-3; D gene ambiguous. Source: CD4+ or CD8+ T cells sorted from blood, taken in a trial of the OX40 agonist ivuxolimab. This clonotype originated in an adult with an advanced solid tumor such as melanoma, head and neck, liver or kidney cancer. Written as DNA, the CDR3 is TGTGCCAGCAGCTTGCCGAGCACAGATACGCAGTATTTT. Protein product: CASSLPSTDTQYF.